This is a list of T cell receptor beta chains from one sample in a study of T cells after yellow fever vaccination. Each CDR3 protein is one row after TCRdb ran MiXCR on the 5' RACE reads. The table lists around 40,000 distinct CDR3 sequences, roughly 7% of them singletons. This material consisted of CD8+ T cells not binding an NS4B(214-222) dextramer, sorted from PBMCs, taken 45 days after the yellow fever booster vaccination. The source is a man aged 25 to 40 who received the YFV17D yellow fever vaccine. Both conserved end residues are part of each CDR3. A D gene is named only where the DNA matches it firmly. A clone size is listed for some rows: how often the clone was seen (once, few, many), or a class if it is expanded.

V	J	size	D	CDR3	DNA
TRBV7-8	TRBJ2-3	few	TRBD2	CASSSGEVGLADPDTDTQYF	TGTGCCAGCAGCTCGGGGGAGGTGGGACTAGCGGACCCTGACACAGATACGCAGTATTTT
TRBV29-1	TRBJ2-1	many	TRBD2	CSASGSGSYNEQFF	TGCAGCGCTAGCGGGAGTGGGTCCTACAATGAGCAGTTCTTC
TRBV2	TRBJ1-1	medium-sized	TRBD1	CASSIFQTGRKDTEAFF	TGTGCCAGCAGCATTTTCCAGACAGGGAGGAAGGACACTGAAGCTTTCTTT
TRBV12-3/TRBV12-4	TRBJ2-1	many	NA	CASSYPAVEQFF	TGTGCCAGCAGTTATCCGGCGGTCGAGCAGTTCTTC
TRBV7-9	TRBJ2-2	many	NA	CASSLSSAEGSFGELFF	TGTGCCAGCAGCTTATCATCTGCGGAGGGGTCTTTTGGGGAGCTGTTTTTT
TRBV15	TRBJ2-3	many	NA	CATSRDLTRGDTQYF	TGTGCCACCAGCAGAGATCTAACGCGGGGAGATACGCAGTATTTT
TRBV5-1	TRBJ2-7	many	NA	CASSLGYRDMSYEQYF	TGCGCCAGCAGCTTGGGCTACCGGGACATGTCCTACGAGCAGTACTTC
TRBV6-1	TRBJ2-2	many	NA	CASTYQLQGELFF	TGTGCCAGCACCTATCAACTCCAGGGGGAGCTGTTTTTT
TRBV14	TRBJ2-7	many	NA	CASSQDAGRGPYEQYF	TGTGCCAGCAGCCAAGATGCCGGCAGGGGCCCCTACGAGCAGTACTTC
TRBV29-1	TRBJ2-2	many	TRBD2	CSVVGLADRNTGELFF	TGCAGCGTGGTAGGACTAGCGGATAGGAACACCGGGGAGCTGTTTTTT
TRBV20-1	TRBJ1-2	many	NA	CSARLTDVYGYTF	TGCAGTGCTAGGCTCACGGACGTCTATGGCTACACCTTC
TRBV10-3	TRBJ2-7	many	NA	CAIRSPGTSLEQYF	TGTGCCATCAGATCCCCAGGGACTTCCCTAGAGCAGTACTTC
TRBV7-2	TRBJ2-7	NA	TRBD1	CASSLGGTGESSYEQYF	TGTGCCAGCAGCTTAGGTGGGACAGGGGAGAGCTCCTACGAGCAGTACTTC
TRBV6-2/TRBV6-3	TRBJ2-1	many	TRBD2	CASTRLAGDSYNEQFF	TGTGCCAGCACAAGACTAGCGGGCGACTCCTACAATGAGCAGTTCTTC
TRBV20-1	TRBJ2-4	few	NA	CSAKSGTEGENIQYF	TGCAGTGCTAAATCCGGCACTGAAGGTGAAAACATTCAGTACTTC
TRBV5-6	TRBJ2-1	NA	NA	CASSPRVAAEQFF	TGTGCCAGCAGCCCTCGTGTGGCCGCTGAGCAGTTCTTC
TRBV7-6	TRBJ2-1	many	TRBD2	CASSSTSSGGPYNEQFF	TGTGCCAGCAGCTCCACCTCAAGCGGGGGCCCCTACAATGAGCAGTTCTTC
TRBV5-6	TRBJ2-1	many	TRBD2	CASSHQREVHHEQFF	TGTGCCAGCAGCCACCAGCGGGAGGTTCACCATGAGCAGTTCTTC
TRBV5-6	TRBJ2-1	many	NA	CASSVLEDEQFF	TGTGCCAGTAGCGTACTTGAAGATGAGCAGTTCTTC
TRBV10-3	TRBJ2-2	many	TRBD2	CATPSGSATGELFF	TGTGCCACTCCTAGCGGGAGCGCCACCGGGGAGCTGTTTTTT
TRBV2	TRBJ1-1	many	NA	CASSEGLNTEAFF	TGTGCCAGCAGTGAAGGACTGAACACTGAAGCTTTCTTT
TRBV12-3/TRBV12-4	TRBJ2-7	NA	NA	CASSLIPEAYEQYF	TGTGCCAGCAGTTTAATTCCTGAGGCCTACGAGCAGTACTTC
TRBV7-2	TRBJ2-7	many	NA	CASSTTFDAYEQYF	TGTGCCAGCAGCACCACGTTCGACGCATACGAGCAGTACTTC
TRBV7-6	TRBJ2-3	NA	NA	CACSLGTLTQYF	TGTGCCTGCAGCTTAGGGACTCTTACGCAGTATTTT
TRBV5-1	TRBJ2-7	NA	NA	CASSLGSAGEQYF	TGCGCCAGCAGCTTAGGGTCGGCGGGGGAGCAGTACTTC
TRBV28	TRBJ2-7	NA	NA	CASSYSTPGRNYEQYF	TGTGCCAGCAGTTACAGCACTCCGGGACGGAACTACGAGCAGTACTTC
TRBV5-5	TRBJ2-1	many	NA	CASSLFGDSSYNEQFF	TGTGCCAGCAGCTTGTTCGGGGATAGCTCCTACAATGAGCAGTTCTTC